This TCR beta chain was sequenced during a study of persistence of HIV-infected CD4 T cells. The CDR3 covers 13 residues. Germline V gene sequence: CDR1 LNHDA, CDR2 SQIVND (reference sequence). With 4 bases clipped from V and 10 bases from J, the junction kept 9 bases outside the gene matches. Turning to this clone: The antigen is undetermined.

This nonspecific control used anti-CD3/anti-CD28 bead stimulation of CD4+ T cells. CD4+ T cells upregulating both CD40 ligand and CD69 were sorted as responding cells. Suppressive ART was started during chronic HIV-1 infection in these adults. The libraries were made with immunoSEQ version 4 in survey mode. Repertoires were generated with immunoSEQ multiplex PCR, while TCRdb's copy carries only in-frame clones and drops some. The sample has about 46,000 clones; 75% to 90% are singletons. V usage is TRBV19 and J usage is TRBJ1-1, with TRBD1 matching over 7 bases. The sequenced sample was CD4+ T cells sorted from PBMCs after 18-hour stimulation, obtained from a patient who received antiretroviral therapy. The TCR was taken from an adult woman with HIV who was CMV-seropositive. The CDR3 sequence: CASSTQGGLGAFF. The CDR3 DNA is TGTGCCAGTAGTACCCAGGGGGGGCTCGGAGCTTTCTTT.